These T cell receptor beta chains were read from a single sample in a study of blood T cell repertoires in COVID-19. The data were produced by immunoSEQ multiplex PCR, yet TCRdb's version contains in-frame clones alone and is incomplete. The sample holds 320,000 or so clones; roughly 89% are singletons and the top ten take around 4.8%. Sequencing input: PBMCs or T cells enriched from blood (not recorded which). The receptors originated from a man aged 55 to 70 who had recovered from COVID-19. Each CDR3 is given without its conserved first and last residue.

TRBV5-1,ASSLDGGNTEAF
TRBV7-6,ASSSGHYTGELF
TRBV4-3,ASSLRRGLAGEGTGELF
TRBV28,ASSSETSGSSYEQY
TRBV28,ASSLFLAESYEQY
TRBV7-2,ASSVRTSGSLNEQF
TRBV28,ASSSTGTAETQY
TRBV7-9,ASSLAYGRAVTGELF
TRBV5-5,ASSAYSGRAETQY
TRBV7-9,ASSLLPQLPARDTDTQY
TRBV2,ASSVILGGTSNQPQH